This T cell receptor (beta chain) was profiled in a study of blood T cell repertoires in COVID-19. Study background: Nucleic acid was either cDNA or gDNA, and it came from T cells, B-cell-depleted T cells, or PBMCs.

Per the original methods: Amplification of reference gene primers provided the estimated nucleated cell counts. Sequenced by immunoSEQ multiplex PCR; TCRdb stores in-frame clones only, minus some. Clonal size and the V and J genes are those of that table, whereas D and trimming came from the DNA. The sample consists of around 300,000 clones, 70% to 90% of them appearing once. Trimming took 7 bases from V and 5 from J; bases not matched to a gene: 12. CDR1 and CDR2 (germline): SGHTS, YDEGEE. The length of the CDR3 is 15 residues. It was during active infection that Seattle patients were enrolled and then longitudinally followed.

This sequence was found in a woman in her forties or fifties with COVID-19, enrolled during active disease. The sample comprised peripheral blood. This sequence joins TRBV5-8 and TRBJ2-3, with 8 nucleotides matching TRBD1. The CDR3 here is CASRGLQGGLDTQYF. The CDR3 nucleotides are TGTGCCAGCCGGGGGCTACAGGGGGGCTTAGATACGCAGTATTTT.